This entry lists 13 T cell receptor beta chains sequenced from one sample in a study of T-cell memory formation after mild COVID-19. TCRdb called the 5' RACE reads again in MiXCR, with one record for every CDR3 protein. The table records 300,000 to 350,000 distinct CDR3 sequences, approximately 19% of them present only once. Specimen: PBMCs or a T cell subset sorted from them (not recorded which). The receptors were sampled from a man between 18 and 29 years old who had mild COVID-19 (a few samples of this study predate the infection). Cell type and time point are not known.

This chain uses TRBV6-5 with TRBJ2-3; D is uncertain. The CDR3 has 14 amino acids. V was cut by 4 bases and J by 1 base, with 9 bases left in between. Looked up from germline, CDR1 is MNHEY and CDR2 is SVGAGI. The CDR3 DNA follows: TGTGCCAGCAGTTCCCCGGCCCGCACAGATACGCAGTATTTT. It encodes CASSSPARTDTQYF.

The CDR3 DNA sequence: TGTGCCAGCAGTTACGGGCCCCACGACACCTACGAGCAGTACGTC. Translation gives CASSYGPHDTYEQYV. The rearrangement links TRBV6-5 to TRBJ2-7; no clear D gene. Between the trimmed V and J ends, which lost 2 bases and 2 bases, there was a span of 13 bases. The CDR3 consists of 15 residues. The V gene's germline CDR1 is MNHEY and CDR2 SVGAGI.

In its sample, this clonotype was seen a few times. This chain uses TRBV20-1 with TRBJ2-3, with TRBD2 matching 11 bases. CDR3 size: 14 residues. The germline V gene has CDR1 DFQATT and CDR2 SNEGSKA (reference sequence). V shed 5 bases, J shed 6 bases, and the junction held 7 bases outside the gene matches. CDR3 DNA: TGCAGTGCTGGTAGCGGGGGGGCTTCTGATACGCAGTATTTT. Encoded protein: CSAGSGGASDTQYF.

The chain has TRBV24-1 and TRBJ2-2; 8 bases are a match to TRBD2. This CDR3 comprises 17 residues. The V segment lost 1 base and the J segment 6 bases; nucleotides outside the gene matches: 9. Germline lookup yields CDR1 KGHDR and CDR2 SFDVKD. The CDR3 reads CATSDFPPSGGPGELFF. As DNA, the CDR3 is TGTGCCACCAGTGATTTTCCCCCGAGCGGGGGTCCCGGGGAGCTGTTTTTT.

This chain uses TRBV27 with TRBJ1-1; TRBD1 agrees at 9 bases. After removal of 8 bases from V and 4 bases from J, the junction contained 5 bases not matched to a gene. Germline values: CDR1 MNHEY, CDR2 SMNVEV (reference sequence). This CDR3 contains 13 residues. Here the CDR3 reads CASLGQGATEAFF. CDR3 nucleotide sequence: TGTGCCAGCCTGGGACAGGGTGCCACTGAAGCTTTCTTT.

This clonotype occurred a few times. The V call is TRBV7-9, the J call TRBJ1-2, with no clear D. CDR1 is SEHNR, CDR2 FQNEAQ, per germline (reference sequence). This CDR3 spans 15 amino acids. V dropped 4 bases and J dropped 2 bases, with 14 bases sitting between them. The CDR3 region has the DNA TGTGCCAGCAGCTCTAGCGGGTCTTTCAACTATGGCTACACCTTC. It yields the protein CASSSSGSFNYGYTF.

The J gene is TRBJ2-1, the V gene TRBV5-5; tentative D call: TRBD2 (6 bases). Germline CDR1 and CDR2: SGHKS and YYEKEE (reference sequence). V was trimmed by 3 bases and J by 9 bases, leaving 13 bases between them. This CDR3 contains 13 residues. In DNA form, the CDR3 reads TGTGCCAGCAGCTCAGTGGGGGACTTTGAGCAGTTCTTC. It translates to CASSSVGDFEQFF.

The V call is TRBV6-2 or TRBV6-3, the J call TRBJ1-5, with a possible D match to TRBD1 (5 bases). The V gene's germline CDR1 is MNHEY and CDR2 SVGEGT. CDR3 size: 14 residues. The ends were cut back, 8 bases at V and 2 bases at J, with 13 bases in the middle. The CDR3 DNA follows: TGTGCCAGCTCCTTTTGGGGGGGCAATCAGCCCCAGCATTTT. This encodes CASSFWGGNQPQHF.

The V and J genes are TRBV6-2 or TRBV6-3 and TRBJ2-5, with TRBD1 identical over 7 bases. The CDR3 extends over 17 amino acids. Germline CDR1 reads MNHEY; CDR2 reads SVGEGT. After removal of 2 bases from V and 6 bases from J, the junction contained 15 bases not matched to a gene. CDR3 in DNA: TGTGCCAGCAGTTACCGTGTAGGACAGGCCTGGGGAAAGACCCAGTACTTC. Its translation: CASSYRVGQAWGKTQYF.

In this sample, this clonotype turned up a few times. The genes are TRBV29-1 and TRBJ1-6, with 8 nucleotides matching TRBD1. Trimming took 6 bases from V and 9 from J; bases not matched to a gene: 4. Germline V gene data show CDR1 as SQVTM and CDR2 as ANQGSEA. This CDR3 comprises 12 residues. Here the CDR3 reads CSVRTGTSPLHF. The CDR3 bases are TGCAGCGTCCGGACAGGGACTTCACCCCTCCACTTT.

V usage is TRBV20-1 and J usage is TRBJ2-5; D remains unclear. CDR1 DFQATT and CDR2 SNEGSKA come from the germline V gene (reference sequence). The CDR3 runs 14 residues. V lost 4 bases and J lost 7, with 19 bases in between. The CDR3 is CSATPRQLSRTQYF. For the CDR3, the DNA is TGCAGTGCTACCCCTAGGCAGCTCTCGCGGACCCAGTACTTC.

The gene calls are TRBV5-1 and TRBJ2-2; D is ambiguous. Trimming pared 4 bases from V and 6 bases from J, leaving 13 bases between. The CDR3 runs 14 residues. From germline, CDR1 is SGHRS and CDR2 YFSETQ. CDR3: CASSLTITSGELFF. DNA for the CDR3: TGCGCCAGCAGCCTAACTATCACGTCCGGGGAGCTGTTTTTT.

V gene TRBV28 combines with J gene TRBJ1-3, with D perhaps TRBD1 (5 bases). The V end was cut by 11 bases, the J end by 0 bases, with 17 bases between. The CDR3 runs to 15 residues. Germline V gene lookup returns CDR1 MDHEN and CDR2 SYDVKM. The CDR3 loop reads CASHAGDLSGNTIYF. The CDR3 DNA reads TGTGCCTCACATGCCGGGGACCTCTCTGGAAACACCATATATTTT.